This TCR beta chain was identified during a study of control samples from healthy donors and cancer patients (dated by TCRdb to 2018 to 2020). Libraries came from the immunoSEQ multiplex PCR assay. Entries here come from immuneACCESS through TCRdb and include only in-frame sequences with V and J called. Some clones fail to appear in such tables; in the studies checked, an unresolved V gene covers under half of the shortfall, and the cause of the remainder is unknown. Present in this sample are about 150,000 clones, roughly 92% of which were seen just once. The ten largest clonotypes hold 0.68% of the sample. About this clone: Its antigen has not been determined. The record has no base qualities; no much larger clone is one base away.

V sheds 4 bases and J sheds 3 bases, leaving 15 bases between their ends. From the cysteine through the phenylalanine, the CDR3 covers 15 amino acids. Of the read, only the CDR3 DNA is kept; its 45 bases are in frame from base 1. As encoded in the germline V gene (reference sequence), CDR1 is LGHDT while CDR2 is YNNKEL. The clonotype originates from a woman aged 30 to 39 in good health. The sequenced material came from blood. The sequence joins TRBV3-1 (or the pseudogene TRBV3-2) to TRBJ1-1, with no confidently assigned D gene. The CDR3 reads CASSPAPAVHTEAFF. The bases read TGTGCCAGCAGCCCCGCCCCGGCAGTCCACACTGAAGCTTTCTTT.